What follows are 5 T cell receptor beta chains derived from one specimen sequenced in a study of cytomegalovirus exposure and HLA in healthy donors. Both 60 Vbeta primers and 13 Jbeta primers went into the PCR. TCRdb's copy holds only in-frame clones and misses some; the assay was immunoSEQ multiplex PCR. The table records roughly 98,000 clones, roughly 74% of them present only once. Input material: PBMCs. The receptors here all came from a female donor in good health and CMV-seropositive.

V gene TRBV7-9 combines with J gene TRBJ2-7; 10 nucleotides line up with TRBD2. The germline CDR1 and CDR2 sequences are SEHNR and FQNEAQ (reference sequence). With V trimmed by 2 bases and J by 2 bases, 6 bases remained unmatched. This CDR3 contains 16 residues. The CDR3 here is CASSLPLSGGAYEQYF. CDR3 nucleotide sequence: TGTGCCAGCAGCTTACCTTTAAGCGGGGGGGCCTACGAGCAGTACTTC.

The rearrangement joins TRBV27 to TRBJ2-1; TRBD2 might be the D (5 bases). This CDR3 comprises 13 residues. V lost 5 bases, J lost 6 bases, and 11 bases lay in between. The V gene's germline CDR1 is MNHEY and CDR2 SMNVEV (reference sequence). The DNA of the CDR3 is TGTGCCAGCAGTCTAGCACAGTTCAATGAGCAGTTCTTC. Translation gives CASSLAQFNEQFF.

This clone was found a few times. The chain is built from TRBV6-1 and TRBJ2-6, with no clear D. Per germline, CDR1 MNHNS and CDR2 SASEGT. This CDR3 comprises 14 residues. V lost 5 bases, J lost 1 base, and 6 bases lay in between. CDR3 region: CASSRISGANVLTF. DNA for the CDR3: TGTGCCAGCAGTCGTATTTCTGGGGCCAACGTCCTGACTTTC.

The gene calls are TRBV29-1 and TRBJ2-1; D not resolved. CDR1 SQVTM and CDR2 ANQGSEA come from the germline V gene. The CDR3 runs 13 residues. Trimming pared 6 bases from V and 5 bases from J, leaving 14 bases between. CDR3 coding DNA: TGCAGCGTGTCCCGGGTAGGAAACAATGAGCAGTTCTTC. Its translation: CSVSRVGNNEQFF.

The chain employs TRBV6-5 and TRBJ2-7; TRBD2 matches 14 bases. The length of the CDR3 is 15 residues. Trimming cost V 10 bases and J 4 bases; bases outside gene matches: 9. Germline assignment: CDR1 MNHEY and CDR2 SVGAGI. The CDR3 coding sequence is TGTGCCATTAGGACTAGCGGGGGGCAAGCGTACGAGCAGTACTTC. This encodes CAIRTSGGQAYEQYF.